This is a list of T cell receptor beta chains from one sample in a study of CD4 T cells in relation to SARS-CoV-2 and coronaviruses. TCRdb keeps only in-frame clones here, not all; method: immunoSEQ multiplex PCR. The table lists approximately 59,000 clones, 80% to 90% of them singletons. Material: memory CD4+ T cells from PBMCs. Source of these receptors: a human donor in good health. The CDR3 runs from the conserved cysteine through the conserved F or W. D genes are given only for firm matches. Some rows have no size entry. The others give once, few or many, or a class for an expanded clone.

TRBJ2-5 | TRBV30 | - | - | CAWRPPKGRQEFKETQYF | TGTGCCTGGAGACCCCCCAAGGGGCGGCAAGAATTCAAAGAGACCCAGTACTTC
TRBJ2-7 | TRBV29-1 | - | - | CSVAGGRGRYEQYF | TGCAGCGTTGCCGGGGGCAGGGGAAGGTACGAGCAGTACTTC
TRBJ1-2 | TRBV25-1 | - | - | CASSESLGQTATLYGYTF | TGTGCCAGCAGTGAATCTCTAGGGCAGACCGCGACGCTCTATGGCTACACCTTC
TRBJ2-1 | TRBV11-2 | - | - | CASSLRSGSNEQFF | TGTGCCAGCAGCTTAAGATCCGGGTCCAATGAGCAGTTCTTC
TRBJ2-1 | TRBV6-4 | - | - | CASRCGYPADEQFF | TGTGCCAGCAGGTGCGGCTACCCCGCAGATGAGCAGTTCTTC
TRBJ2-3 | TRBV5-1 | - | - | CASSLGGRRTDTQYF | TGCGCCAGCAGCTTGGGTGGCAGGCGCACAGATACGCAGTATTTT
TRBJ2-2 | TRBV10-3 | - | - | CAISEDSGAGELFF | TGTGCCATCAGTGAGGACAGTGGGGCCGGGGAGCTGTTTTTT
TRBJ2-7 | TRBV11-3 | - | - | CASSLGGDSYEQYF | TGTGCCAGCAGCTTAGGCGGGGACTCCTACGAGCAGTACTTC
TRBJ1-1 | TRBV5-1 | - | - | CASSFQGTEAFF | TGCGCCAGCAGCTTCCAGGGCACTGAAGCTTTCTTT
TRBJ1-4 | TRBV9 | once | TRBD1 | CASSVGTGVNEKLFF | TGTGCCAGCAGCGTAGGGACAGGGGTTAATGAAAAACTGTTTTTT
TRBJ2-1 | TRBV28 | - | - | CASGKRLTQREQFF | TGTGCCAGCGGGAAGAGGCTAACACAGAGAGAGCAGTTCTTC
TRBJ1-1 | TRBV14 | - | - | CASSQADNTEAFF | TGTGCCAGCAGCCAAGCGGACAACACTGAAGCTTTCTTT
TRBJ1-3 | TRBV11-2 | once | - | CASSLTDGPGNTIYF | TGTGCCAGCAGCTTAACGGATGGGCCTGGAAACACCATATATTTT
TRBJ2-7 | TRBV19 | - | - | CASSINRGGYEQYF | TGTGCCAGTAGTATCAACAGGGGAGGCTACGAGCAGTACTTC
TRBJ1-5 | TRBV2 | - | TRBD1 | CASSAGTGVNQPQHF | TGTGCCAGCAGTGCCGGGACAGGGGTTAATCAGCCCCAGCATTTT
TRBJ1-2 | TRBV28 | - | - | CASSLAGEGYGYTF | TGTGCCAGCAGTTTAGCTGGGGAAGGGTATGGCTACACCTTC
TRBJ1-2 | TRBV19 | - | - | CASSIDPGPLDYTF | TGTGCCAGTAGTATAGATCCAGGGCCGCTGGACTACACCTTC
TRBJ2-4 | TRBV2 | - | - | CANQGGGGENIQYF | TGTGCCAACCAAGGGGGGGGAGGGGAAAACATTCAGTACTTC
TRBJ2-5 | TRBV7-2 | - | TRBD2 | CASSLSSGRAGETQYF | TGTGCCAGCAGCTTAAGCAGCGGGAGGGCCGGAGAGACCCAGTACTTC
TRBJ1-6 | TRBV3-1/TRBV3-2 | - | - | CASSLRGNSPLHF | TGTGCCAGCAGCCTCCGCGGGAATTCACCCCTCCACTTT
TRBJ2-7 | TRBV7-9 | - | TRBD1 | CASSVGQGFYEQYF | TGTGCCAGCAGCGTGGGACAGGGGTTCTACGAGCAGTACTTC
TRBJ2-5 | TRBV19 | - | - | CASSFAAQETQYF | TGTGCCAGTAGTTTCGCAGCCCAAGAGACCCAGTACTTC
TRBJ2-2 | TRBV7-2 | few | - | CASSLSMPGELFF | TGTGCCAGCAGCTTATCTATGCCCGGGGAGCTGTTTTTT
TRBJ2-3 | TRBV6-6 | - | TRBD2 | CASSGLSGGTDTQYF | TGTGCCAGCAGTGGCCTTAGCGGGGGGACAGATACGCAGTATTTT
TRBJ1-6 | TRBV28 | - | TRBD1 | CARYRGHYNSPLHF | TGTGCCAGATACAGGGGACACTATAATTCACCCCTCCACTTT
TRBJ2-1 | TRBV6-1 | few | - | CASSEAGTPQQFF | TGTGCCAGCAGTGAAGCCGGGACTCCCCAGCAGTTCTTC
TRBJ1-1 | TRBV7-6 | - | - | CASSSQKVAVAEAFF | TGTGCCAGCAGTTCTCAAAAGGTGGCAGTAGCTGAAGCTTTCTTT
TRBJ1-4 | TRBV20-1 | once | - | CSAMYEKLFF | TGCAGTGCTATGTATGAAAAACTGTTTTTT
TRBJ1-5 | TRBV19 | few | - | CASSLHRGIGQPQHF | TGTGCCAGTAGCCTCCATAGGGGAATAGGCCAGCCCCAGCATTTT
TRBJ2-1 | TRBV7-2 | - | TRBD1 | CASSPSSGYRGSYNEQFF | TGTGCCAGCAGCCCCAGCTCTGGTTACAGGGGCTCCTACAATGAGCAGTTCTTC
TRBJ2-2 | TRBV5-1 | - | TRBD1 | CASSLNVPGGGGELFF | TGCGCCAGCAGCTTGAACGTCCCAGGGGGCGGCGGGGAGCTGTTTTTT
TRBJ2-5 | TRBV5-4 | medium-sized | - | CASSLEFAAQYF | TGTGCCAGCAGCTTGGAGTTCGCGGCCCAGTACTTC
TRBJ2-7 | TRBV5-6 | - | - | CASSLALGLIRDEQYF | TGTGCCAGCAGCTTGGCCCTGGGTTTAATCAGGGACGAGCAGTACTTC
TRBJ2-5 | TRBV5-1 | few | - | CASTPYSQETQYF | TGCGCCAGCACCCCATATTCCCAAGAGACCCAGTACTTC
TRBJ1-4 | TRBV28 | once | - | CASSSPDSSTNEKLFF | TGTGCCAGCAGCTCGCCGGACAGCTCAACTAATGAAAAACTGTTTTTT
TRBJ2-7 | TRBV27 | few | - | CASSFDPWGRGISEQYF | TGTGCCAGCAGTTTTGACCCTTGGGGGAGGGGGATAAGCGAGCAGTACTTC
TRBJ2-7 | TRBV7-4 | - | TRBD2 | CASSLVVSTFPRRELVYEQYF | TGTGCCAGCAGCTTAGTGGTCAGTACCTTCCCTCGGCGGGAGTTAGTCTACGAGCAGTACTTC
TRBJ1-6 | TRBV28 | - | - | CASSVNSPLHF | TGTGCCAGCTCAGTCAATTCACCCCTCCACTTT
TRBJ2-5 | TRBV5-1 | - | TRBD2 | CASSLGDYSGETQYF | TGCGCCAGCAGCTTGGGGGACTATTCTGGCGAGACCCAGTACTTC
TRBJ1-1 | TRBV5-4 | - | TRBD1 | CASSSRQGGMMNTEAFF | TGTGCCAGCAGCTCTCGACAGGGGGGGATGATGAACACTGAAGCTTTCTTT
TRBJ2-3 | TRBV9 | - | - | CASSVAGRGFTDTQYF | TGTGCCAGCAGCGTAGCCGGCAGGGGTTTTACTGATACGCAGTATTTT
TRBJ1-5 | TRBV5-6 | - | - | CASSYNSNQPQHF | TGTGCCAGCAGCTACAATAGCAATCAGCCCCAGCATTTT
TRBJ1-5 | TRBV11-2 | - | - | CASSLGRGNPQHF | TGTGCCAGCAGCTTAGGCAGAGGGAATCCCCAGCATTTT
TRBJ2-7 | TRBV28 | - | - | CASSLPAGYEQYF | TGTGCCAGCAGTTTACCAGCCGGATACGAGCAGTACTTC
TRBJ2-3 | TRBV7-8 | - | - | CASSGRNGQGTDTQYF | TGTGCCAGCAGCGGAAGGAATGGGCAGGGGACAGATACGCAGTATTTT
TRBJ2-2 | TRBV9 | - | - | CASSARTLITGELFF | TGTGCCAGCAGCGCGCGGACACTAATCACAGGGGAGCTGTTTTTT
TRBJ2-7 | TRBV4-3 | - | - | CASSQDRTYEQYF | TGCGCCAGCAGCCAAGATAGAACTTACGAGCAGTACTTC
TRBJ1-5 | TRBV19 | once | - | CASSKDSDVKPQHF | TGTGCCAGTAGTAAAGACAGCGACGTAAAGCCCCAGCATTTT
TRBJ2-7 | TRBV6-2/TRBV6-3 | - | TRBD1 | CASSYWTGPYEQYF | TGTGCCAGCAGTTACTGGACAGGACCCTACGAGCAGTACTTC
TRBJ2-1 | TRBV7-2 | - | TRBD2 | CASKGMGLALDEQFF | TGTGCCAGCAAGGGTATGGGACTAGCGTTGGATGAGCAGTTCTTC
TRBJ1-6 | TRBV5-6 | - | - | CASSWGQGDSPLHF | TGTGCCAGCAGCTGGGGGCAGGGTGATTCACCCCTCCACTTT
TRBJ2-5 | TRBV18 | few | - | CASSPDGPETQYF | TGTGCCAGCTCACCTGACGGGCCGGAGACCCAGTACTTC
TRBJ2-7 | TRBV27 | - | - | CASSPQGERPSYEQYF | TGTGCCAGCAGTCCGCAGGGAGAGAGACCTTCCTACGAGCAGTACTTC
TRBJ2-7 | TRBV15 | once | TRBD2 | CATSRVERGPGEQYF | TGTGCCACCAGCAGAGTCGAGCGGGGGCCAGGCGAGCAGTACTTC